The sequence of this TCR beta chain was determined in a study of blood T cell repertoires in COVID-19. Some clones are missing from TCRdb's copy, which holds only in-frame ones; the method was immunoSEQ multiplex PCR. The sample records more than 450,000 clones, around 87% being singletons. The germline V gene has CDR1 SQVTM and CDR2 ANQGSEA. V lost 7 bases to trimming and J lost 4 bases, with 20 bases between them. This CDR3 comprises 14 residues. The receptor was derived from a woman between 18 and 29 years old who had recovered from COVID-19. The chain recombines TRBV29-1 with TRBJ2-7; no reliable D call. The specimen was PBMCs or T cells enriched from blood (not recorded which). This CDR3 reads CSALTRDKNYEQYF. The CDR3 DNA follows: TGCAGCGCCCTTACCCGAGACAAAAATTACGAGCAGTACTTC.